This T cell receptor beta chain was recorded in a study of blood T cell repertoires in COVID-19. Only in-frame clones appear in the TCRdb table, and some are missing; sequencing was by immunoSEQ multiplex PCR. There are over 55,000 clones in the sample; 83% occur only once, and around 9.6% lies in the top ten. Sequenced material: peripheral blood. This sequence originates from a man between 45 and 60 years old with COVID-19, enrolled during active disease.

The CDR3 is CASSQGLAGEGTDTQYF. As DNA, the CDR3 is TGCGCCAGCAGCCAGGGACTAGCGGGAGAAGGCACAGATACGCAGTATTTT. The chain joins TRBV4-3 to TRBJ2-3; TRBD2 aligns across 14 bases. Germline assignment: CDR1 LGHNA and CDR2 YSLEER. The CDR3 spans 17 residues. J lost 1 base, V lost 3 bases, and 3 bases had no gene match.